The rows below give T cell receptor beta chains drawn from one sample of a study of untreated major depressive disorder. Clones were read by immunoSEQ multiplex PCR, and TCRdb kept only the in-frame ones, dropping some. The data show 20,000 to 25,000 clones, roughly 90% seen once. Sequenced: CD4+ T cells from PBMCs. The receptor set was obtained from a woman aged 40 to 55 in good health. CDR3s include the opening cysteine and the closing phenylalanine or tryptophan. D genes are given only for firm matches.

j_call: TRBJ1-5
v_call: TRBV19
d_call: NA
cdr3_aa: CASGTRPQHF
cdr3_nt: TGTGCCAGTGGGACACGGCCCCAGCATTTT

j_call: TRBJ1-6
v_call: TRBV6-6
d_call: NA
cdr3_aa: CASRPPGYGPLHF
cdr3_nt: TGTGCCAGCAGGCCACCAGGCTACGGACCCCTCCACTTT

j_call: TRBJ2-2
v_call: TRBV15
d_call: TRBD2
cdr3_aa: CATSVGLAGGSTTGELFF
cdr3_nt: TGTGCCACCTCTGTTGGGCTAGCGGGAGGATCCACCACCGGGGAGCTGTTTTTT

j_call: TRBJ2-6
v_call: TRBV28
d_call: TRBD2
cdr3_aa: CASSFGGKVSGANVLTF
cdr3_nt: TGTGCCAGCAGTTTCGGGGGGAAGGTCTCTGGGGCCAACGTCCTGACTTTC

j_call: TRBJ1-1
v_call: TRBV5-6
d_call: TRBD1
cdr3_aa: CASSFLGTGNTEAFF
cdr3_nt: TGTGCCAGCAGCTTCCTCGGGACAGGGAACACTGAAGCTTTCTTT

j_call: TRBJ1-5
v_call: TRBV6-5
d_call: TRBD1
cdr3_aa: CASSWTGSSNQPQHF
cdr3_nt: TGTGCCAGCAGTTGGACAGGGAGTAGCAATCAGCCCCAGCATTTT

j_call: TRBJ2-1
v_call: TRBV7-9
d_call: TRBD1
cdr3_aa: CASSSWTGHNEQFF
cdr3_nt: TGTGCCAGCAGCTCCTGGACAGGTCACAATGAGCAGTTCTTC

j_call: TRBJ2-1
v_call: TRBV4-2
d_call: TRBD1
cdr3_aa: CASSQRDRGDEQFF
cdr3_nt: TGTGCCAGCAGCCAAAGGGACAGGGGCGATGAGCAGTTCTTC

j_call: TRBJ2-3
v_call: TRBV6-4
d_call: TRBD2
cdr3_aa: CARTSADTQYF
cdr3_nt: TGTGCGAGGACTAGTGCAGATACGCAGTATTTT

j_call: TRBJ2-7
v_call: TRBV5-4
d_call: TRBD2
cdr3_aa: CASSPWTSGTYEQYF
cdr3_nt: TGTGCCAGCAGCCCCTGGACTAGCGGGACCTACGAGCAGTACTTC

j_call: TRBJ1-1
v_call: TRBV5-1
d_call: TRBD1
cdr3_aa: CASTEGASTEAFF
cdr3_nt: TGCGCCAGCACCGAGGGGGCGAGCACTGAAGCTTTCTTT

j_call: TRBJ2-5
v_call: TRBV5-6
d_call: NA
cdr3_aa: CASSLGQQETQYF
cdr3_nt: TGTGCCAGCAGCTTGGGACAACAAGAGACCCAGTACTTC